This T cell receptor beta chain derives from a study of a mutant IDH1 vaccine in newly diagnosed glioma. The time point here: week 35, safety follow-up. One vaccine dose held 300 ug of mutant IDH1 20-mer peptide and came with topical imiquimod. CDR1 and CDR2 from the germline V gene are LNHDA and SQIVND (reference sequence). The CDR3 spans 14 residues. With V trimmed by 7 bases and J by 4 bases, 5 bases remained unmatched. With respect to this clone: The antigen is unknown.

Sequencing was performed with immunoSEQ multiplex PCR; in TCRdb, only in-frame clones are kept and a portion is missing. The table records 50,000 to 70,000 clones, less than 90% of them present only once. The V call is TRBV19, the J call TRBJ2-1, with 9 bases identical to TRBD2. This TCR was sampled from a man in his thirties or forties with glioma. Sequencing was performed on PBMCs, taken from a glioma patient whose treatment included an IDH1 peptide vaccine. CDR3 region: CASKSGGKYNEQFF. The CDR3 DNA is TGTGCCAGTAAGAGCGGGGGGAAATACAATGAGCAGTTCTTC.